This T cell receptor beta chain is drawn from a study of T-cell memory formation after mild COVID-19. The CDR3 sequence is 14 residues long. Trimming took off 1 base at V and 11 bases at J, with 15 bases between the two ends. Germline values: CDR1 SGHTA, CDR2 FQGNSA. TCRdb reprocessed the 5' RACE reads via MiXCR and lists one record per CDR3 protein. The sample holds about 340,000 distinct CDR3 sequences, 10% to 15% seen once. The sequenced sample was PBMCs or a T cell subset sorted from them (not recorded which). The gene calls are TRBV7-2 and TRBJ1-3; unclear D gene. This TCR was sampled from a man younger than 35 who had mild COVID-19 (a few samples of this study predate the infection). Cell type and time point are not known. CDR3 region: CASSLVGQEVSIYF. The CDR3 nucleotides read TGTGCCAGCAGCTTAGTCGGGCAGGAGGTGTCCATATATTTT.